A single sample gave rise to the 3 T cell receptor beta chains below, sequenced in a study of cytomegalovirus exposure and HLA in healthy donors. Amplification used 60 Vbeta primers and 13 Jbeta primers. Using immunoSEQ multiplex PCR, the repertoire was profiled, and TCRdb retains in-frame clones only, with some absent. The sample holds roughly 100,000 clones, 65% to 90% seen once. The sequenced sample was PBMCs. The origin of the receptors is a man in his fifties or sixties in good health and CMV-seronegative.

The CDR3 protein is CASSPPSRDNSPLHF. The CDR3 region has the DNA TGTGCCAGCTCACCACCCTCACGGGATAATTCACCCCTCCACTTT. V gene TRBV18 combines with J gene TRBJ1-6; D is unclear. Trimming shortened V by 0 bases and J by 5 bases, and 8 bases separated the two germline ends. Germline V gene sequence: CDR1 KGHSH, CDR2 LQKENI. This CDR3 has 15 residues.

DNA for the CDR3: TGTGCCAGCAGCTTAGAGGCAGCGTCCTACGAGCAGTACTTC. This codes for CASSLEAASYEQYF. The rearrangement links TRBV7-2 to TRBJ2-7; D is undetermined. CDR3 length equals 14 residues. The V end was cut by 1 base, the J end by 1 base, with 8 bases between. Germline V gene sequence: CDR1 SGHTA, CDR2 FQGNSA.

The chain has TRBV6-5 and TRBJ2-1; 7 positions match TRBD2. This CDR3 is built from 11 residues. Germline loops: CDR1 MNHEY, CDR2 SVGAGI. V lost 8 bases and J lost 16; bases outside the gene matches: 11. In DNA form, the CDR3 reads TGTGCCAGCTCGGGGAGGGGAACGACTTTCTTC. It encodes CASSGRGTTFF.